Given below is one TCR beta chain in context. The target antigen is unknown. Other DNA sequences in this specimen translate into the identical CDR3. Germline V gives CDR1 SGHRS, CDR2 YFSETQ. V lost 4 bases to trimming and J lost 2 bases, with 10 bases between them. The CDR3 has 14 residues. This sample was included in a study of T cell responses to AZD1222 COVID-19 vaccine. Looking at the study overall: Combined were second doses at about 4 or about 12 weeks. The study, taken as a whole, reports: Clonal diversity may have been underestimated, and the donors were mostly white British, with more females than males. Spike-specific TCR breadth and depth rose after two AZD1222 doses. Baseline serostatus was positive in only six AZD1222 recipients.

Some clones are missing from TCRdb's copy, which holds only in-frame ones; the method was immunoSEQ multiplex PCR. Altogether a few hundred thousand clones are present, about 92% being singletons, with the ten largest covering less than 0.6%. This clonotype was obtained from an adult in good health. Sequencing was performed on peripheral blood, taken on day 0 of AZD1222 vaccination. This chain uses TRBV5-1 with TRBJ1-3; perhaps TRBD1 as D (5 bases). In nucleotides, the CDR3 is TGCGCCAGCAGCCCGGGGACTGCTGGAAACACCATATATTTT. Translated: CASSPGTAGNTIYF.